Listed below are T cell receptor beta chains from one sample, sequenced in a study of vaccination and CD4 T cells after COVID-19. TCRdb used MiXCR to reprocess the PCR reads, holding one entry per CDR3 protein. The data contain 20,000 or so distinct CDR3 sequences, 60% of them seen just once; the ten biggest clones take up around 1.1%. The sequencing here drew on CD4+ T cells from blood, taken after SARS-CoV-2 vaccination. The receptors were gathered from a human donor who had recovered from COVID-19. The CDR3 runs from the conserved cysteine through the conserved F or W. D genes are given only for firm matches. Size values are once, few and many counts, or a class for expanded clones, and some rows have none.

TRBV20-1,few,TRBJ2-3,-,TGCAGTGCTAGAGATCGGTGGGGCGGGCGGGATGATACAGATACGCAGTATTTT,CSARDRWGGRDDTDTQYF
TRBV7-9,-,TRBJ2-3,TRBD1,TGTGCCAGCAGCCGTCCGGGACAGGCATCCACAGATACGCAGTATTTT,CASSRPGQASTDTQYF
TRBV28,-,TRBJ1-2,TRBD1,TGTGCCAGCAGTTTAGGACAGGGTCGCTATGGCTACACCTTC,CASSLGQGRYGYTF
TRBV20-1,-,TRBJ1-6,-,TGCAGTGCTAGAGGGGGCCAGGGAAATTCACCCCTCCACTTT,CSARGGQGNSPLHF
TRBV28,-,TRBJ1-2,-,TGTGCCAGCAGTTACACCCGCTACAGGGCTAACTATGGCTACACCTTC,CASSYTRYRANYGYTF
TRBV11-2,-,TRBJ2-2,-,TGTGCCAGCAGCTACCGACCGAGCACCGGGGAGCTGTTTTTT,CASSYRPSTGELFF
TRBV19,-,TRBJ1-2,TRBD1,TGTGCCAGTACCTTATTGGGACAGGATGGCTACACCTTC,CASTLLGQDGYTF
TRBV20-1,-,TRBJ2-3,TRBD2,TGCAGTGCTCCCGGACTAGCGCGGAGCACAGATACGCAGTATTTT,CSAPGLARSTDTQYF
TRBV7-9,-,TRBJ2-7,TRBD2,TGTGCCAGCAGCTTAGTTATCGGGAGGGGGTACGAGCAGTACTTC,CASSLVIGRGYEQYF
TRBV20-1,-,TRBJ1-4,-,TGCAGTGCCCCCACCCCGGGACGGCCTTTTGAAAAACTGTTTTTT,CSAPTPGRPFEKLFF
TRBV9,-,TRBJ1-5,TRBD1,TGTGCCAGCAGCTCCGGGACAGGGGAATATCAGCCCCAGCATTTT,CASSSGTGEYQPQHF
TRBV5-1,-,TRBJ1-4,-,TGCGCCAGCAGCTTGGAGGCGGCAGCCCCAGGGGTAAAACTGTTTTTT,CASSLEAAAPGVKLFF
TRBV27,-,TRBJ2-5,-,TGTGCCAGCAGTTTTTCCCCCGGACAAGAGACCCAGTACTTC,CASSFSPGQETQYF
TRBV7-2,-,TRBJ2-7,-,TGTGCCAGCAGCCCCAGGGAAAGATTGGAGCAGTACTTC,CASSPRERLEQYF
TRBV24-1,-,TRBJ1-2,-,TGTGCCACCAGTGATCCGGGAAAGGGGGTGGTTGGCTACACCTTC,CATSDPGKGVVGYTF
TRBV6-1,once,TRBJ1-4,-,TGTGCCAGCAGTGAAGCTGTAAGGGCAGGGAGTAATGAAAAACTGTTTTTT,CASSEAVRAGSNEKLFF
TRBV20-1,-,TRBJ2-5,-,TGCAGTGTCCGAACGCGGGGTATTGGGTCCCAAGAGACCCAGTACTTC,CSVRTRGIGSQETQYF
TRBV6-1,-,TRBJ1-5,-,TGTGCCAGCAGTGAGATGGTCAGGTTCAATCAGCCCCAGCATTTT,CASSEMVRFNQPQHF
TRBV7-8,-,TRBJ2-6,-,TGTGCCAGCAGCTTAGCGAGCGGGGCCAACGTCCTGACTTTC,CASSLASGANVLTF
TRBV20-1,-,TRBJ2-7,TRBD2,TGCAGTGCTAGAGATCATGGGGGCGGGAGGGACGAGCAGTACTTC,CSARDHGGGRDEQYF
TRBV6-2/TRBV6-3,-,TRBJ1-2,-,TGTGCCAGCAGTTACGGGGAAGTGAACTATGGCTACACCTTC,CASSYGEVNYGYTF
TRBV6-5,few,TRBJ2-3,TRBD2,TGTGCCAGCAGTTCAATACTAGCGGTTAACACAGATACGCAGTATTTT,CASSSILAVNTDTQYF
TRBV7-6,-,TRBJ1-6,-,TGTGCCAGCAGCTTAGCGCCAGTAAACACAAGAGGACATTCACCCCTCCACTTT,CASSLAPVNTRGHSPLHF
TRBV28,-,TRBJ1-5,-,TGTGCCAGCAGTTTTTACAGCAATCAGCCCCAGCATTTT,CASSFYSNQPQHF
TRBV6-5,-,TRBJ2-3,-,TGTGCCAGCAGTTACTCGAACATAGTCAGACTCACAGATACGCAGTATTTT,CASSYSNIVRLTDTQYF
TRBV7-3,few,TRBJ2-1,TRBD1,TGTGCCAGCAGCCTAGGGACAGCCTACAATGAGCAGTTCTTC,CASSLGTAYNEQFF
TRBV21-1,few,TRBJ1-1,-,TGTGCCAGCGAGTTGCCGGGACAGGGGGTAATGAACACTGAAGCTTTCTTT,CASELPGQGVMNTEAFF
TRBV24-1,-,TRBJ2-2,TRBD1,TGTGCCACCAGTGGAACAGGGGGCATTACCGGGGAGCTGTTTTTT,CATSGTGGITGELFF
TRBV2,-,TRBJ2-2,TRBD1,TGTGCCAGCAGGGGACAGGGGGGCACCGGGGAGCTGTTTTTT,CASRGQGGTGELFF
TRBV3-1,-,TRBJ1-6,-,TGTGCCAGCAGCCAAGGGGGGGTGGTTGGTTCACCCCTCCACTTT,CASSQGGVVGSPLHF
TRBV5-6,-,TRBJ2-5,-,TGTGCCAGCAGGCCGGAGCAGGCCGTGAGCCAGTACTTC,CASRPEQAVSQYF
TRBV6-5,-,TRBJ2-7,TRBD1,TGTGCCAGCAGTTACCCGAAGTCTATGACAGGGGGCTCCTACGAGCAGTACTTC,CASSYPKSMTGGSYEQYF
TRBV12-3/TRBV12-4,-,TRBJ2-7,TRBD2,TGTGCCAGCAGCCTGACCGCCCGGGGGCTCCGGGTAGCGGGACATAACTACGAGCAGTACTTC,CASSLTARGLRVAGHNYEQYF
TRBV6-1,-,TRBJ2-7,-,TGTGCCAGCAGAAGCGGCTACGAGCAGTACTTC,CASRSGYEQYF
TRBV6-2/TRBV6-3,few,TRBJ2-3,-,TGTGCCAGCGTGGATAGGGGCGGTGGGGTCGATACGCAGTATTTT,CASVDRGGGVDTQYF
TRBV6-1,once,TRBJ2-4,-,TGTGCCAGCAGCTTAAGCGCCGGACAGTCCCCGGGCATTCAGTACTTC,CASSLSAGQSPGIQYF
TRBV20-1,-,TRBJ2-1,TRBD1,TGCAGTGCTTTTTCCGGGACAGGGTCCTACAATGAGCAGTTCTTC,CSAFSGTGSYNEQFF
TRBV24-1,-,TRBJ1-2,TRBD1,TGTGCCACCAGTGAAGCCGAGACAGGGGTGTTGGACTATGGCTACACCTTC,CATSEAETGVLDYGYTF
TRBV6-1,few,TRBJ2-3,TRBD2,TGTGCCAGCAGTAGCTTAGCGGGAGATAGCACAGATACGCAGTATTTT,CASSSLAGDSTDTQYF
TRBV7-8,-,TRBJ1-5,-,TGTGCCAGCAGCTTACTAAGGGCTCAGCCCCAGCATTTT,CASSLLRAQPQHF
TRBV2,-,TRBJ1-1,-,TGTGCCAGCAGTCCCCAGTTAGTGAACACTGAAGCTTTCTTT,CASSPQLVNTEAFF
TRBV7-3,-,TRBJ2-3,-,TGTGCCAGCAGCTTAACAAAGACGGCTGACACGCAGTATTTT,CASSLTKTADTQYF
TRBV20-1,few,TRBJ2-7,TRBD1,TGCAGCTCGGACGCGGGACAGGGGACCAGCGAGCAGTACTTC,CSSDAGQGTSEQYF
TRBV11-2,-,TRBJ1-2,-,TGTGCCAGCAGCTTGGGGCAGGATGGCTACACCTTC,CASSLGQDGYTF
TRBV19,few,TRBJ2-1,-,TGTGCCAGTAGTTCCTCTGGACTCCCCGTGGAGAATGAGCAGTTCTTC,CASSSSGLPVENEQFF
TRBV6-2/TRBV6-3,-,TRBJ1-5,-,TGTGCCAGCAGTTACGGTGGGTCAGGCAATCAGCCCCAGCATTTT,CASSYGGSGNQPQHF
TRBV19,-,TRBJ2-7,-,TGTGCCAGTAGTAGGCGGGACTCCTACGAGCAGTACTTC,CASSRRDSYEQYF
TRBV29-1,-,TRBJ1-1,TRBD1,TGCAGCGTTGAAACGGGACAGAGCACTGAAGCTTTCTTT,CSVETGQSTEAFF
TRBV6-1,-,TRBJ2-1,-,TGTGCCAGCAGGAGTCTCGATGAGCAGTTCTTC,CASRSLDEQFF
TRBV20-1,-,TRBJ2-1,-,TGCAGTGCTAGACAGGTGACCTCCTACAATGAGCAGTTCTTC,CSARQVTSYNEQFF
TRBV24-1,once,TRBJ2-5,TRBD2,TGTGCCACCAGTGATTCCGGGACTAGCGGGTCCCAAGCCCAGTACTTC,CATSDSGTSGSQAQYF
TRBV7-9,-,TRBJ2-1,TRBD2,TGTGCCAGCAGCCGCAGCGGGACTACCTACAATGAGCAGTTCTTC,CASSRSGTTYNEQFF
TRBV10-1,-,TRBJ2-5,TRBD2,TGCGCCAGCCCAAACTACCCCCGGGTTAGGGGGACTAGAAAGAATAAAGAGACCCAGTACTTC,CASPNYPRVRGTRKNKETQYF
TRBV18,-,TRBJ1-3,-,TGTGCCAGCTCACCACGATCATCGGGAAACACCATATATTTT,CASSPRSSGNTIYF
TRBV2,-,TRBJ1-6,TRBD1,TGTGCCAGCAGGGGACAGGGGAATAGGGGTTCACCCCTCCACTTT,CASRGQGNRGSPLHF
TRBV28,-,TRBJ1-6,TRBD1,TGTGCCAGCACCTCTCCCGGGACAGGGGGTCGGCATAATTCACCCCTCCACTTT,CASTSPGTGGRHNSPLHF
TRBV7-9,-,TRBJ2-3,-,TGTGCCAGCAGCTTAGTCGGGGCAGATACGCAGTATTTT,CASSLVGADTQYF
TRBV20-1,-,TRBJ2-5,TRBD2,TGCAGTGCTAGCACTAGCGGGAGGTGGGAGACCCAGTACTTC,CSASTSGRWETQYF